These 5 T cell receptor beta chains share one sample of origin, sequenced in a study of regulatory T cells in long-lasting Graves disease. Specified time point: newly diagnosed GD, antithyroid drugs for less than 3 months. PBMCs were the source of the RNA used for TCR sequencing. CDR3-region Arm-PCR and iRepertoire HTBI primers produced the TCR beta libraries. Each CDR3 protein is one row after TCRdb ran MiXCR on the multiplex PCR reads. The sample yields approximately 470,000 distinct CDR3 sequences, 15% to 20% seen once. The same data also contributed to another study, on T cells in Graves' hyperthyroidism and ophthalmopathy.

Material: peripheral blood mononuclear cells (PBMCs), obtained at new diagnosis, from a patient treated with antithyroid drugs. The receptors were sampled from a man aged 40-49 years with Graves disease.

The CDR3 sequence: CSGQTNSGGTDTQYF. The CDR3 bases are TGCAGTGGACAGACTAATAGCGGGGGCACAGATACGCAGTATTTT. The chain joins TRBV20-1 to TRBJ2-3, with TRBD2 matching over 8 bases. Trimming took 7 bases from V and 1 from J; bases not matched to a gene: 10. Germline values: CDR1 DFQATT, CDR2 SNEGSKA (reference sequence). This CDR3 has 15 amino acids.

This chain joins TRBV24-1 and TRBJ2-1; 7 nucleotides line up with TRBD1. The V and J ends lost 1 base and 7 bases, in that order; junction bases with no gene match: 9. The CDR3 extends over 16 amino acids. CDR1 is KGHDR and CDR2 is SFDVKD in the germline V gene. In nucleotides, the CDR3 is TGTGCCACCAGTGATTTTGGGGACAGTCCACGGAATGAGCAGTTCTTC. It encodes CATSDFGDSPRNEQFF.

The chain links TRBV20-1 to TRBJ2-2; 7 bases map to TRBD2. The germline gives CDR1 DFQATT, CDR2 SNEGSKA (reference sequence). The CDR3 spans 17 residues. With 5 bases clipped from V and 2 bases from J, the junction kept 14 bases outside the gene matches. The CDR3 reads CSASSSGGPFNTGELFF. In nucleotides, the CDR3 is TGCAGTGCTTCCTCCTCGGGAGGTCCCTTTAACACCGGGGAGCTGTTTTTT.

The CDR3 sequence is CAWRGREEAGANVLTF. CDR3 nucleotides: TGTGCCTGGAGGGGGCGGGAGGAAGCTGGGGCCAACGTCCTGACTTTC. The J gene is TRBJ2-6, the V gene TRBV30; 8 bases line up with TRBD2. The CDR3 loop spans 16 amino acids. Germline V gene sequence: CDR1 GTSNPN, CDR2 SVGIG (reference sequence). Trimming at V came to 3 bases and at J to 2 bases, leaving 6 bases not matched to a gene.

This clonotype was detected ten times or more. The genes are TRBV18 and TRBJ2-4; no clear D. CDR1 and CDR2 from the germline V gene are KGHSH and LQKENI. There are 12 residues in the CDR3. V was cut by 2 bases and J by 6 bases, with 5 bases left in between. The CDR3 loop reads CASSPGLNIQYF. The CDR3 nucleotides read TGTGCCAGCTCACCAGGCTTAAACATTCAGTACTTC.